Listed below are T cell receptor beta chains from one sample, sequenced in a study of control samples from healthy donors and cancer patients. Profiled with immunoSEQ multiplex PCR; TCRdb holds only in-frame clones, not every one. The sample lists under 65,000 clones, roughly 86% seen once, with 9.5% to 15% in the top ten. Sequenced: PBMCs. These receptors were taken from a woman in her fifties or sixties with lung cancer. The CDR3 runs from the conserved cysteine through the conserved F or W. The D gene is left open where the match is weak. A clone size is listed for some rows: how often the clone was seen (once, few, many), or a class if it is expanded.

DNA	CDR3	J	V	D	size
TGTGCCAGCAGCTTGGCAGCGGGAGGGGAGACCCAGTACTTC	CASSLAAGGETQYF	TRBJ2-5	TRBV5-6	TRBD2	NA
TGTGCCAGCAGCTCGGGACAGGGAAGCAATCAGCCCCAGCATTTT	CASSSGQGSNQPQHF	TRBJ1-5	TRBV9	TRBD1	NA
TGCGCCAGCAGGTCCGGGGGAGGTGAGCAGTACTTC	CASRSGGGEQYF	TRBJ2-7	TRBV10-2	NA	NA
TGTGCCAGCAGCTTACTGGATCAGGGTCAGCCCCAGCATTTT	CASSLLDQGQPQHF	TRBJ1-5	TRBV11-2	NA	NA
TGTGCCAGCAGCTTAGACTGGGTTCCCCAGCCCCAGCATTTT	CASSLDWVPQPQHF	TRBJ1-5	TRBV7-2	NA	NA
TGCGCCAGCAGCTTGGAGGTCGCGACTAGCTCTACCGGGGAGCTGTTTTTT	CASSLEVATSSTGELFF	TRBJ2-2	TRBV5-1	TRBD2	NA
TGTGCCAGCAGTGAAAGGCCCGGGTATAATTCACCCCTCCACTTT	CASSERPGYNSPLHF	TRBJ1-6	TRBV6-1	NA	few
TGTGCCAGCTCACCACGTCAAAGACAGGGCTCGGGAGAGACCCAGTACTTC	CASSPRQRQGSGETQYF	TRBJ2-5	TRBV18	TRBD1	NA
TGTGCCAGCAGTTTATCGCCGGTCCGGGACAGCTCTACTAACTATGGCTACACCTTC	CASSLSPVRDSSTNYGYTF	TRBJ1-2	TRBV27	TRBD1	NA
TGTGCCAGCAGGGATTACACCGGGGAGCTGTTTTTT	CASRDYTGELFF	TRBJ2-2	TRBV27	NA	NA
TGTGCCAGCAGTCCACGAACTAGCGGGGGACCGGATACGCAGTATTTT	CASSPRTSGGPDTQYF	TRBJ2-3	TRBV6-2/TRBV6-3	TRBD2	NA
TGTGCCAGCAGCATACAGGGGCCCACTGAAGCTTTCTTT	CASSIQGPTEAFF	TRBJ1-1	TRBV5-4	TRBD1	NA
TGCGCCAGCAGCCCGGGACCGCGCGATGAGCAGTTCTTC	CASSPGPRDEQFF	TRBJ2-1	TRBV5-1	NA	NA
TGTGCCAGCTCCCGAACAGAGCCGGGGAAGCAGTACTTC	CASSRTEPGKQYF	TRBJ2-7	TRBV27	NA	few
TGTGCCAGCAGCTTAGAGCGATCACCCCTCCACTTT	CASSLERSPLHF	TRBJ1-6	TRBV11-2	NA	NA
TGTGCCAGCAGTGAAGTCACACTAGCGGGGGGAACAGATACGCAGTATTTT	CASSEVTLAGGTDTQYF	TRBJ2-3	TRBV6-1	TRBD2	NA
TGTGCCAGCAGCGGTCAGACGGCCTACTCTGGAAACACCATATATTTT	CASSGQTAYSGNTIYF	TRBJ1-3	TRBV9	NA	NA
TGTGCCAGCAGTGAAATAGGAGAGCAGTTCTTC	CASSEIGEQFF	TRBJ2-1	TRBV2	NA	NA
TGCGCCAGCACCCTCAGACAGGTCTATAATTCACCCCTCCACTTT	CASTLRQVYNSPLHF	TRBJ1-6	TRBV23-1	NA	NA
TGTGCCAGCAGCCGCCGACAGGACCGAACCGGGGAGCTGTTTTTT	CASSRRQDRTGELFF	TRBJ2-2	TRBV3-1/TRBV3-2	NA	NA
TGTGCCACCAGCAGAGATCGTAGGGGGACTAACTATGGCTACACCTTC	CATSRDRRGTNYGYTF	TRBJ1-2	TRBV15	NA	few
TGTGCCAGCTCCGAAACGACAGGGGAATCACCCCTCCACTTT	CASSETTGESPLHF	TRBJ1-6	TRBV18	TRBD1	once
TGTGCCAGCAGTCCCGGGACAGGGTCCCCCTATGGCTACACCTTC	CASSPGTGSPYGYTF	TRBJ1-2	TRBV2	TRBD1	NA
TGTGCCAGCAGCCCGACGGGGCTACTCTATGGCTACACCTTC	CASSPTGLLYGYTF	TRBJ1-2	TRBV5-4	NA	NA
TGTGCCAGCAGCTTGGGGACTAGCTGGCAGTACTTC	CASSLGTSWQYF	TRBJ2-7	TRBV5-4	TRBD2	NA
TGTGCCAGCAGCTTAGTTGGAGGGGTCCGGACCCAGTACTTC	CASSLVGGVRTQYF	TRBJ2-5	TRBV11-2	NA	NA
TGTGCCAGTAGTATTGGACAGGGTTGGACTGAAGCTTTCTTT	CASSIGQGWTEAFF	TRBJ1-1	TRBV19	TRBD1	NA
TGTGCCAGCAGCAAAACTGACCGAGACCCCAGATGGTACGAGCAGTACTTC	CASSKTDRDPRWYEQYF	TRBJ2-7	TRBV21-1	NA	NA
TGTGCCAGCAGCTTTACCGAGAACACTGAAGCTTTCTTT	CASSFTENTEAFF	TRBJ1-1	TRBV7-2	NA	NA
TGTGCCAGCAGTCGGACAGGGACTTTTGCCCAGCATTTT	CASSRTGTFAQHF	TRBJ1-5	TRBV12-3/TRBV12-4	TRBD1	NA
TGTGCCAGCAGCTTAGAGGCATCTAGCGGGGGCCACGGGGAGACCCAGTACTTC	CASSLEASSGGHGETQYF	TRBJ2-5	TRBV7-2	TRBD2	NA
TGCGCCAGCAGCTTGGCCGGGACAGGGTATTCACCCCTCCACTTT	CASSLAGTGYSPLHF	TRBJ1-6	TRBV5-1	TRBD1	NA
TGTGCCTGGAGTGTGGGCCAGGGGAGTAATCAGCCCCAGCATTTT	CAWSVGQGSNQPQHF	TRBJ1-5	TRBV30	NA	NA
TGCGCCGGTGGTTCGGGGTTGAACACCGGGGAGCTGTTTTTT	CAGGSGLNTGELFF	TRBJ2-2	TRBV10-2	NA	NA
TGTGCCAGCAGGGGACTAGCGGGAGAGCATTACAATGAGCAGTTCTTC	CASRGLAGEHYNEQFF	TRBJ2-1	TRBV2	TRBD2	NA
TGTGCCAGCAGTCAACAGAGAAATCAGCCCCAGCATTTT	CASSQQRNQPQHF	TRBJ1-5	TRBV6-5	NA	NA
TGCGCCAGCAGCTTGGGACTAGCGGGGGGGCCCCTGTACAATGAGCAGTTCTTC	CASSLGLAGGPLYNEQFF	TRBJ2-1	TRBV5-1	TRBD2	NA
TGCGCCAGCGCCAGGGGTAGCTTATCAGATACGCAGTATTTT	CASARGSLSDTQYF	TRBJ2-3	TRBV10-2	NA	NA
TGCGCCACCTCACAGGGGTTGAGAACTGAAGCTTTCTTT	CATSQGLRTEAFF	TRBJ1-1	TRBV5-1	TRBD1	NA
TGCGCCAGCAGTGACGAGGTCTACGAGCAGTACTTC	CASSDEVYEQYF	TRBJ2-7	TRBV10-2	NA	NA
TGTGCCAGCAGCGCTGGACTAGCGGGGGGCACAGATACGCAGTATTTT	CASSAGLAGGTDTQYF	TRBJ2-3	TRBV7-3	TRBD2	NA
TGTGCCAGCAGCTCGGCCGGGAGGGCCTACAATGAGCAGTTCTTC	CASSSAGRAYNEQFF	TRBJ2-1	TRBV7-9	TRBD2	NA
TGTGCCAGCAGTTCCACCGGGACAGTGAATGAAAAACTGTTTTTT	CASSSTGTVNEKLFF	TRBJ1-4	TRBV28	TRBD1	NA
TGTGCCACCAGTGGAGGAGCGAACACCGGGGAGCTGTTTTTT	CATSGGANTGELFF	TRBJ2-2	TRBV24-1	NA	once